This T cell receptor beta chain was profiled in a study of blood T cell repertoires in COVID-19. Sequencing was performed with immunoSEQ multiplex PCR; in TCRdb, only in-frame clones are kept and a portion is missing. The data hold approximately 340,000 clones, with about 86% observed a single time. Germline assignment: CDR1 MNHEY and CDR2 SMNVEV (reference sequence). Losses at the gene ends were 4 bases for V and 8 bases for J; bases not matched to a gene: 8. The CDR3 has 15 residues. The sequence was obtained from a man aged 25 to 40 with active or convalescent COVID-19. The specimen was peripheral blood. The chain is built from TRBV27 and TRBJ2-1, with TRBD2 identical over 10 bases. This CDR3 reads CASSSAGGPSYEQFF. The CDR3 region has the DNA TGTGCCAGCAGTTCAGCGGGAGGGCCCAGTTATGAGCAGTTCTTC.